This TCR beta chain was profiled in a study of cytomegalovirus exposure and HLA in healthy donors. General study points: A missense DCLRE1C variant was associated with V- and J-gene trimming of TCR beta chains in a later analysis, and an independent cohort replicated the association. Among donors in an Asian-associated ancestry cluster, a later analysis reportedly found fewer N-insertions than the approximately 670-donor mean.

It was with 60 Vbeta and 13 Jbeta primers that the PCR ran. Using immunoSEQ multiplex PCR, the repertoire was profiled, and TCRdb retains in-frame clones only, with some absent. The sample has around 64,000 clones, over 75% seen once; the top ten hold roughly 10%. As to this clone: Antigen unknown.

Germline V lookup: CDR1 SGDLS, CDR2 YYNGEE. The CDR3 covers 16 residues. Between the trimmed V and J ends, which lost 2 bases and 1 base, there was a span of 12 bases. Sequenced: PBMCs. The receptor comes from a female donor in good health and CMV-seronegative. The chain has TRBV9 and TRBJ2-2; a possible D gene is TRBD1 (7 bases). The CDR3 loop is CASSVAGQLNTGELFF. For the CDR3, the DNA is TGTGCCAGCAGCGTCGCGGGACAGTTGAACACCGGGGAGCTGTTTTTT. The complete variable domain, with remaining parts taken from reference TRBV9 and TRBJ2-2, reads DSGVTQTPKHLITATGQRVTLRCSPRSGDLSVYWYQQSLDQGLQFLIQYYNGEERAKGNILERFSAQQFPDLHSELNLSSLELGDSALYFCASSVAGQLNTGELFFGEGSRLTVL.